One sample yielded the 27 T cell receptor beta chains listed below, sequenced in a study of blood T cell repertoires in COVID-19. The assay was immunoSEQ multiplex PCR, and TCRdb's table has in-frame clones only and misses some. The sample lists 100,000 to 150,000 clones; approximately 88% were seen once. The specimen was peripheral blood. These receptors were collected from a man in his fifties or sixties with acute or convalescent COVID-19.

The chain links TRBV9 to TRBJ2-7, with D possibly matching TRBD1 (6 bases). This CDR3 spans 15 amino acids. V gave up 3 bases and J gave up 3 bases, with 16 bases separating them. The germline gives CDR1 SGDLS, CDR2 YYNGEE. The CDR3 DNA reads as TGTGCCAGCAGCGCCCGGACAGAGCAGATCTACGAGCAGTACTTC. Its protein product is CASSARTEQIYEQYF.

The chain uses TRBV6-5 and TRBJ1-6; no reliable D call. The V gene's germline CDR1 is MNHEY and CDR2 SVGAGI. The germline V and J ends were trimmed by 0 bases and 9 bases, with 9 bases remaining between them. The CDR3 has 14 residues. CDR3 sequence (DNA): TGTGCCAGCAGTTACTCGATCGGTAGTTCACCCCTCCACTTT. It yields the protein CASSYSIGSSPLHF.

This sequence joins TRBV28 and TRBJ2-7, with D hard to call. The germline V and J ends were trimmed by 5 bases and 5 bases, with 19 bases remaining between them. CDR3 length: 15 amino acids. CDR1 MDHEN and CDR2 SYDVKM come from the germline V gene. The CDR3 protein is CASSLAFDLGHEQYF. CDR3 nucleotides: TGTGCCAGCAGTCTGGCCTTCGACCTAGGCCACGAGCAGTACTTC.

The chain has TRBV13 and TRBJ1-1; tentatively, D is TRBD1 (6 bases). Germline CDR1 is PRHDT and CDR2 is FYEKMQ (reference sequence). V was pared by 5 bases and J by 6 bases, with 13 bases between. This CDR3 has 13 residues. This chain's CDR3 is CASSQTGQAEAFF. CDR3 DNA sequence: TGTGCCAGCAGCCAAACAGGGCAAGCTGAAGCTTTCTTT.

The chain uses TRBV3-1 (or the pseudogene TRBV3-2) and TRBJ2-1; 10 bases agree with TRBD1. Germline assignment: CDR1 LGHDT and CDR2 YNNKEL (reference sequence). J was trimmed by 4 bases and V by 4 bases; bases with no gene match: 4. This CDR3 region has 15 residues. CDR3 bases: TGTGCCAGCAGCCTAGAGGGACAGGGGTACAATGAGCAGTTCTTC. Its translation: CASSLEGQGYNEQFF.

A single count supports this clone. V usage is TRBV5-1 and J usage is TRBJ1-1, with a weak D call TRBD1 (6 bases). With 0 bases removed from V and 1 base from J, the gap between germline ends came to 13 bases. The CDR3 is 16 residues long. CDR1 SGHRS and CDR2 YFSETQ come from the germline V gene. CDR3 bases: TGCGCCAGCAGCTTGGGATCGACAGGCCGGAACACTGAAGCTTTCTTT. It is translated as CASSLGSTGRNTEAFF. The variable domain in full, with the rest retrieved from reference TRBV5-1 and TRBJ1-1, is KAGVTQTPRYLIKTRGQQVTLSCSPISGHRSVSWYQQTPGQGLQFLFEYFSETQRNKGNFPGRFSGRQFSNSRSEMNVSTLELGDSALYLCASSLGSTGRNTEAFFGQGTRLTVV.

This chain links TRBV18 with TRBJ1-3; D is perhaps TRBD1 (6 bases). From germline, CDR1 is KGHSH and CDR2 LQKENI. This CDR3 is built from 14 residues. Trimming removed 3 bases at V and 2 bases at J, with 8 bases between. The CDR3 protein is CASSPGQTGNTIYF. The CDR3 DNA reads TGTGCCAGCTCACCGGGACAAACTGGAAACACCATATATTTT.

V gene TRBV12-3 or TRBV12-4 combines with J gene TRBJ1-2; tentative D call: TRBD1 (6 bases). CDR3 length equals 13 residues. The V gene lost 6 bases and the J gene lost 4 bases, with 12 bases spanning the gap. The CDR3 sequence is CASSLQGFYGYTF. The DNA for the CDR3 is TGTGCCAGCAGCCTACAGGGTTTCTATGGCTACACCTTC.

The rearrangement uses TRBV13 and TRBJ1-5, with no clear D. The CDR3 has 12 amino acids. Trimming took off 6 bases at V and 9 bases at J, with 12 bases between the two ends. Germline values: CDR1 PRHDT, CDR2 FYEKMQ (reference sequence). CDR3 coding DNA: TGTGCCAGCAGTAAACAAAGAGGGCCCCAGCATTTT. This encodes CASSKQRGPQHF.

The CDR3 here is CASSPELGNEQFF. Here the CDR3 DNA reads TGTGCCAGCTCACCGGAGCTTGGCAATGAGCAGTTCTTC. The chain employs TRBV18 and TRBJ2-1; D is unclear. The CDR3 contains 13 residues. V was clipped by 3 bases and J by 6 bases, with 9 bases between them. CDR1 is KGHSH, CDR2 LQKENI, per germline.

V is TRBV6-1 and J is TRBJ1-2; D gene unclear. Trimming removed 0 bases from V and 5 bases from J, with 7 bases in between. CDR1 and CDR2 (germline): MNHNS, SASEGT. The length of the CDR3 is 13 residues. CDR3 amino acids: CASSEAQKYGYTF. CDR3 coding DNA: TGTGCCAGCAGTGAAGCCCAGAAGTATGGCTACACCTTC.

This rearrangement joins TRBV14 to TRBJ2-5; tentatively, D is TRBD2 (5 bases). CDR3 length: 15 residues. The germline V gene encodes CDR1 SGHDN and CDR2 FVKESK. V lost 1 base and J lost 5, with 14 bases in between. Written as DNA, the CDR3 is TGTGCCAGCAGCCAAGCACTAGGCCCGGGTGAGACCCAGTACTTC. This sequence encodes CASSQALGPGETQYF.

This clone appeared a single time. This chain joins TRBV18 and TRBJ2-7, with a weak D call TRBD1 (5 bases). CDR1 and CDR2 from the germline V gene are KGHSH and LQKENI. There are 14 residues in the CDR3. Trimming shortened V by 3 bases and J by 6 bases, and 15 bases separated the two germline ends. The CDR3 spells CASSPWAGKGEQYF. In DNA form, the CDR3 reads TGTGCCAGCTCACCGTGGGCAGGGAAGGGCGAGCAGTACTTC.

This clone has more than one count but fewer than ten. J is TRBJ2-1 and V is TRBV6-1; no clear D gene. Between the trimmed V and J ends, which lost 2 bases and 0 bases, there was a span of 5 bases. Germline CDR1 reads MNHNS; CDR2 reads SASEGT. CDR3 length: 14 amino acids. CDR3 in amino acids: CASSELSSYNEQFF. CDR3 nucleotide sequence: TGTGCCAGCAGTGAATTGAGCTCCTACAATGAGCAGTTCTTC.

The rearrangement links TRBV27 to TRBJ2-3; no definite D call. Deletions cut 5 bases from V and 4 bases from J, with 13 bases between. The CDR3 is made up of 14 amino acids. The germline CDR1 and CDR2 sequences are MNHEY and SMNVEV (reference sequence). Here the CDR3 reads CASSPLARADTQYF. The CDR3 DNA reads as TGTGCCAGCAGTCCGTTGGCCCGGGCAGATACGCAGTATTTT.

The chain recombines TRBV5-1 with TRBJ1-6, with D perhaps matching TRBD1 (6 bases). Looked up from germline, CDR1 is SGHRS and CDR2 is YFSETQ. The CDR3 totals 14 residues. V was pared by 0 bases and J by 6 bases, with 7 bases between. The CDR3 loop reads CASSLEGGNSPLHF. The CDR3 nucleotides are TGCGCCAGCAGCTTGGAAGGGGGTAATTCACCCCTCCACTTT.

The chain carries TRBV3-1 (or the pseudogene TRBV3-2) and TRBJ1-3; D call uncertain. The CDR3 covers 15 residues. Trimming took off 1 base at V and 0 bases at J, with 7 bases between the two ends. Germline loops: CDR1 LGHDT, CDR2 YNNKEL (reference sequence). The CDR3 DNA reads TGTGCCAGCAGCCAAGTCGGCGGCTCTGGAAACACCATATATTTT. Its translation is CASSQVGGSGNTIYF.

The genes are TRBV2 and TRBJ2-1; the match to TRBD1 covers 7 bases. The CDR3 contains 14 residues. Losses at the gene ends were 7 bases for V and 9 bases for J; bases not matched to a gene: 12. CDR1 is SNHLY, CDR2 FYNNEI, per germline. The CDR3 region has the DNA TGTGCCAGCAACATTCTTGGGACAGACGGTGAGCAGTTCTTC. It encodes CASNILGTDGEQFF.

This clone was counted a single time. The rearrangement links TRBV19 to TRBJ2-1; 7 nucleotides match TRBD1. The CDR3 runs to 17 residues. Per germline, CDR1 LNHDA and CDR2 SQIVND (reference sequence). The trim removed 4 bases at V and 0 bases at J, leaving 9 bases unmatched. In DNA, the CDR3 is TGTGCCAGTAGTAGGGTTCGACAGGGCATCTCCTACAATGAGCAGTTCTTC. Translation: CASSRVRQGISYNEQFF. The full variable domain, its missing parts supplied by reference TRBV19 and TRBJ2-1, is DGGITQSPKYLFRKEGQNVTLSCEQNLNHDAMYWYRQDPGQGLRLIYYSQIVNDFQKGDIAEGYSVSREKKESFPLTVTSAQKNPTAFYLCASSRVRQGISYNEQFFGPGTRLTVL.

In this sample, this clone turned up once. The chain employs TRBV30 and TRBJ1-2; D gene ambiguous. Trimming shortened V by 0 bases and J by 2 bases, and 10 bases separated the two germline ends. The V gene's germline CDR1 is GTSNPN and CDR2 SVGIG (reference sequence). CDR3 length: 14 residues. CDR3 in DNA: TGTGCCTGGAGTGTAGGCAGAGGGAACTATGGCTACACCTTC. Protein: CAWSVGRGNYGYTF.

The chain is built from TRBV3-1 (or the pseudogene TRBV3-2) and TRBJ1-2; maybe TRBD1 (5 bases). V lost 4 bases, J lost 7 bases, and 19 bases lay in between. CDR3 length equals 15 residues. Germline V lookup: CDR1 LGHDT, CDR2 YNNKEL (reference sequence). The CDR3 here is CASSPGGGYGFGYTF. DNA of the CDR3: TGTGCCAGCAGCCCCGGGGGGGGTTATGGGTTTGGCTACACCTTC.

The chain couples TRBV28 to TRBJ1-1; possible D gene TRBD1, 6 bases. CDR3 length equals 11 residues. Deletions cut 6 bases from V and 13 bases from J, with 15 bases between. Per germline, CDR1 MDHEN and CDR2 SYDVKM. CDR3 in amino acids: CASSEDSRDFF. The CDR3 DNA reads TGTGCCAGCAGCGAGGACAGTCGGGATTTCTTT.

The CDR3 loop is CASSVVGGQIGIYNEQFF. The CDR3 nucleotides are TGTGCCAGCAGCGTAGTCGGGGGGCAGATCGGGATCTACAATGAGCAGTTCTTC. The V call is TRBV9, the J call TRBJ2-1, with TRBD2 as a possible D gene (7 bases). The CDR3 extends over 18 amino acids. The V end was cut by 0 bases, the J end by 3 bases, with 19 bases between. Per germline, CDR1 SGDLS and CDR2 YYNGEE.

Details on this clone: Other DNA variants within this sample encode the same CDR3. The chain joins TRBV9 to TRBJ2-6, with 7 nucleotides matching TRBD1. Per the germline V gene, CDR1 is SGDLS and CDR2 is YYNGEE. The CDR3 loop spans 15 amino acids. V dropped 4 bases and J dropped 2; count of bases not matched to a gene: 3. The DNA for the CDR3 is TGTGCCAGCAGCTCTACAGGGGCTGGGGCCAACGTCCTGACTTTC. The encoded protein is CASSSTGAGANVLTF.

The chain combines TRBV3-1 (or the pseudogene TRBV3-2) with TRBJ1-1; 11 nucleotides agree with TRBD1. Germline V lookup: CDR1 LGHDT, CDR2 YNNKEL (reference sequence). The CDR3 has 16 amino acids. Trimming cost V 5 bases and J 11 bases; bases outside gene matches: 16. CDR3 bases: TGTGCCAGCAGCTGGGGACAGGGGGTTTTCGGGATTGGTGCTTTCTTT. Protein: CASSWGQGVFGIGAFF.

The chain employs TRBV6-2 or TRBV6-3 and TRBJ1-5, with a weak D call TRBD1 (5 bases). Germline V gene lookup returns CDR1 MNHEY and CDR2 SVGEGT. This CDR3 is 13 amino acids long. The V end lost 2 bases, the J end lost 9 bases, and 11 bases lay between the germline ends. CDR3: CASSYGGVRPQHF. The DNA for the CDR3 is TGTGCCAGCAGTTACGGGGGGGTCCGGCCCCAGCATTTT.

The CDR3 bases are TGCGCCAGCGCCTCGGGGGGCAGCGTGGCGAACACTGAAGCTTTCTTT. It yields the protein CASASGGSVANTEAFF. The chain recombines TRBV5-1 with TRBJ1-1, with D possibly matching TRBD1 (6 bases). The CDR3 sequence is 16 residues long. With 7 bases removed from V and 1 base from J, the gap between germline ends came to 20 bases. Germline CDR1 SGHRS, CDR2 YFSETQ.